This TCR beta chain was found in a study of cytomegalovirus exposure and HLA in healthy donors. Notes on the study in general: The study put 150 to 200 TCR beta chains on its list as cytomegalovirus-associated. A later look showed TCR association rates differing by HLA locus, highest for DRB1 and lowest for HLA-C. Later examination showed HLA-associated TCR beta chains had greater clonal expansion than equally common others. Most observed TCR sequences were rare, whereas some public TCRs were detected in many donors.

As regards this clone: Antigen unknown.

The study ran its PCR with 60 Vbeta and 13 Jbeta primers. The assay was immunoSEQ multiplex PCR, and TCRdb's table has in-frame clones only and misses some. The table has around 180,000 clones, over 70% seen once. This receptor was identified in a boy aged 2 to 10 in good health and CMV-seronegative. The sample was PBMCs.

CDR3 region: CASSQVGLAKGYEQFF. CDR3 DNA: TGCGCCAGCAGCCAAGTGGGACTAGCGAAAGGGTATGAGCAGTTCTTC. V usage is TRBV4-3 and J usage is TRBJ2-1; 10 nucleotides agree with TRBD2. After removal of 1 base from V and 8 bases from J, the junction contained 8 bases not matched to a gene. The CDR3 covers 16 residues. Germline lookup yields CDR1 LGHNA and CDR2 YSLEER.